One T cell receptor beta chain is described in this entry. Generated by immunoSEQ multiplex PCR, the TCRdb table keeps only in-frame clones and is missing some. The table has roughly 100,000 clones, about nine tenths seen once; the top ten hold roughly 14%. This sample stems from a study of blood T cell repertoires in COVID-19. With 0 bases removed from V and 9 bases from J, the gap between germline ends came to 18 bases. Germline assignment: CDR1 MNHEY and CDR2 SVGAGI. The CDR3 spans 16 residues. Sequencing input: peripheral blood. The rearrangement uses TRBV6-5 and TRBJ2-1, with D perhaps matching TRBD2 (6 bases). This TCR was sampled from a man aged 45-65 years with acute or convalescent COVID-19. The CDR3 is CASSYSRRVPWGEQFF. The CDR3 coding sequence is TGTGCCAGCAGTTACTCGAGGAGGGTGCCCTGGGGTGAGCAGTTCTTC.